The 31 T cell receptor beta chains below were found in one sample sequenced in a study of graft-versus-host responses after intestinal transplantation. Profiling relied on immunoSEQ multiplex PCR, and the TCRdb table lists in-frame clones only, not all of them. This table holds 65,000 to 85,000 clones, around nine tenths found once. Material: bone marrow, obtained 700 to 850 days after intestinal transplantation. Receptors originate from a human patient who received an intestinal transplant, so some T cells may come from the graft donor.

V usage is TRBV6-5 and J usage is TRBJ1-6; 7 nucleotides match TRBD1. J lost 8 bases, V lost 6 bases, and 7 bases had no gene match. The CDR3 is 14 residues long. Germline CDR1 is MNHEY and CDR2 is SVGAGI. CDR3 coding DNA: TGTGCCAGCAGCCAGGGGGGCCTTTATTCACCCCTCCACTTT. Protein sequence: CASSQGGLYSPLHF.

This clone showed up just once. The J gene is TRBJ1-6, the V gene TRBV5-6; D not resolved. CDR3 length equals 17 residues. Germline V CDR1 and CDR2: SGHDT, YYEEEE. The ends were cut back, 2 bases at V and 7 bases at J, with 19 bases in the middle. The CDR3 region has the DNA TGTGCCAGCAGCTTCTTTCGCGGCGACCTTCTAAATTCACCCCTCCACTTT. Translating gives CASSFFRGDLLNSPLHF.

The V call is TRBV11-3, the J call TRBJ2-1; 10 nucleotides line up with TRBD2. The J segment lost 8 bases and the V segment lost 6 bases, leaving 16 bases of the junction unmatched. CDR3 length: 17 residues. The V gene's germline CDR1 is SGHNT and CDR2 YENEEA. The DNA of the CDR3 is TGTGCCAGCAGTAAGGCAGGGAAACTAGCGGGGAGAGATGAGCAGTTCTTC. This translates into CASSKAGKLAGRDEQFF. Supplemented by reference TRBV11-3 and TRBJ2-1, the full variable domain reads EAGVVQSPRYKIIEKKQPVAFWCNPISGHNTLYWYLQNLGQGPELLIRYENEEAVDDSQLPKDRFSAERLKGVDSTLKIQPAELGDSAVYLCASSKAGKLAGRDEQFFGPGTRLTVL.

The CDR3 sequence: CASSLDRGTEAFF. The CDR3 region has the DNA TGTGCCAGCAGCTTAGACAGGGGGACTGAAGCTTTCTTT. V is TRBV11-2 and J is TRBJ1-1, with TRBD1 matching 7 bases. CDR1 and CDR2 from the germline V gene are SGHAT and FQNNGV. J was trimmed by 5 bases and V by 0 bases; bases with no gene match: 0. The CDR3 sequence is 13 residues long.

The chain carries TRBV4-1 and TRBJ2-5; possibly TRBD1 for D (5 bases). Between the trimmed V and J ends, which lost 3 bases and 2 bases, there was a span of 10 bases. The germline gives CDR1 MGHRA, CDR2 YSYEKL. The CDR3 spans 14 residues. The CDR3 DNA reads as TGCGCCAGCAGCCAGGGGCTGCGGCAAGAGACCCAGTACTTC. Protein product: CASSQGLRQETQYF.

This clone has only one observation. V gene TRBV10-2 combines with J gene TRBJ2-1; D perhaps matches TRBD2 (6 bases). The CDR3 is made up of 12 amino acids. Trimming removed 7 bases at V and 10 bases at J, with 14 bases between. Germline values: CDR1 WSHSY, CDR2 SAAADI. The CDR3 sequence: CASIESGLEQFF. CDR3 coding DNA: TGCGCCAGCATAGAAAGCGGACTAGAGCAGTTCTTC.

The chain is built from TRBV7-2 and TRBJ2-7, with 8 nucleotides matching TRBD2. Trimming removed 5 bases from V and 3 bases from J; junction bases left unmatched: 12. Germline V gene data show CDR1 as SGHTA and CDR2 as FQGNSA. There are 16 residues in the CDR3. This CDR3 reads CASSRLGSGGHYEQYF. The CDR3 nucleotides are TGTGCCAGCAGCCGCCTAGGGAGCGGGGGCCACTACGAGCAGTACTTC.

The chain joins TRBV27 to TRBJ1-5; D is perhaps TRBD1 (5 bases). Trimming took 8 bases from V and 5 from J, leaving 13 bases between them. This CDR3 is 13 amino acids long. From germline, CDR1 is MNHEY and CDR2 SMNVEV (reference sequence). Here the CDR3 DNA reads TGTGCCAGCGGCGGGGGTCCTGATCAGCCCCAGCATTTT. Translating it yields CASGGGPDQPQHF.

The V and J genes are TRBV5-4 and TRBJ1-6; 8 bases are shared with TRBD1. V gave up 2 bases and J gave up 9 bases; unmatched junction bases: 4. Germline V lookup: CDR1 SGHNT, CDR2 YYREEE (reference sequence). The CDR3 loop spans 14 amino acids. CDR3 sequence: CASSLTGGGSPLHF. As DNA, the CDR3 is TGTGCCAGCAGCTTAACAGGGGGAGGTTCACCCCTCCACTTT.

This clone came up once. The chain uses TRBV10-1 and TRBJ2-5, with D perhaps assigned TRBD1 or TRBD2 (5 bases each). The CDR3 is 14 residues long. Germline CDR1 reads WNHNN; CDR2 reads SYGVQD (reference sequence). Deletions cut 0 bases from V and 5 bases from J, with 10 bases between. CDR3 nucleotides: TGCGCCAGCAGTGAGTCCGGGGCTGGGGAGACCCAGTACTTC. This translates into CASSESGAGETQYF.

This chain links TRBV11-3 with TRBJ2-7; D unresolved. Trimming took 5 bases from V and 7 from J, leaving 9 bases between them. This CDR3 region has 11 residues. The germline gives CDR1 SGHNT, CDR2 YENEEA. The CDR3 DNA is TGTGCCAGCAGCGCCCTGGGGGAGCAGTACTTC. Translation: CASSALGEQYF.

The chain joins TRBV10-2 to TRBJ2-5; D is undetermined. The DNA end lines up better with TRBJ2-7; the J call may be wrong. Germline values: CDR1 WSHSY, CDR2 SAAADI. The CDR3 runs 11 residues. The CDR3 loop is CASSESYEQYF. The CDR3 nucleotides read TGCGCCAGCAGTGAGAGCTACGAGCAGTACTTC.

J is TRBJ2-1 and V is TRBV25-1, with a tentative D call TRBD1 (6 bases). The CDR3 totals 14 residues. V lost 4 bases and J 2 bases, leaving 9 bases between the germline ends. From germline, CDR1 is MGHDK and CDR2 SYGVNS. CDR3 region: CASSGAGAYNEQFF. The DNA of the CDR3 is TGTGCCAGCAGTGGAGCAGGGGCCTACAATGAGCAGTTCTTC.

The V call is TRBV5-1, the J call TRBJ2-6; D may be TRBD2 (6 bases). The CDR3 runs 18 residues. V lost 4 bases to trimming and J lost 5 bases, with 22 bases between them. Germline V CDR1 and CDR2: SGHRS, YFSETQ. The CDR3 DNA is TGCGCCAGCAGCACAGAACCGGGACTTGTTTCTAGGGCCAACGTCCTGACTTTC. Translated: CASSTEPGLVSRANVLTF.

V is TRBV4-2 and J is TRBJ2-2; a possible D gene is TRBD2 (6 bases). CDR3 size: 14 residues. Germline lookup yields CDR1 LGHNA and CDR2 YNFKEQ. Trimming removed 4 bases at V and 2 bases at J, with 8 bases between. The DNA for the CDR3 is TGTGCCAGCAGCCGGGACTTAAACACCGGGGAGCTGTTTTTT. This encodes CASSRDLNTGELFF.

This clone was picked up a small number of times. The rearrangement joins TRBV9 to TRBJ2-6; D ambiguous. The CDR3 totals 12 residues. Trimming took 8 bases from V and 0 from J, leaving 3 bases between them. The germline CDR1 and CDR2 sequences are SGDLS and YYNGEE. The CDR3 DNA follows: TGTGCCAGTAGCTCTGGGGCCAACGTCCTGACTTTC. It yields the protein CASSSGANVLTF.

The gene calls are TRBV5-4 and TRBJ2-7; D gene uncertain. Trimming took 1 base from V and 3 from J, leaving 14 bases between them. The CDR3 is 15 amino acids. Germline assignment: CDR1 SGHNT and CDR2 YYREEE (reference sequence). The CDR3 DNA is TGTGCCAGCAGCTTGCTGCTGGGGTGGCACTACGAGCAGTACTTC. Its translation is CASSLLLGWHYEQYF.

The V call is TRBV11-2, the J call TRBJ2-7; 9 nucleotides line up with TRBD1. V was pared by 4 bases and J by 4 bases, with 8 bases of the junction left unmatched. The CDR3 runs 15 residues. CDR1 and CDR2 (germline): SGHAT, FQNNGV. The chain's CDR3 is CASSWPGQGTYEQYF. CDR3 DNA sequence: TGTGCCAGCAGCTGGCCGGGACAGGGCACTTACGAGCAGTACTTC.

The rearrangement links TRBV5-1 to TRBJ2-2, with D perhaps matching TRBD1 or TRBD2 (5 bases each). This CDR3 spans 15 amino acids. Germline lookup yields CDR1 SGHRS and CDR2 YFSETQ. V dropped 3 bases and J dropped 3 bases, with 12 bases sitting between them. The CDR3 DNA sequence: TGCGCCAGCAGCTCTGTAATGGGGGACACCGGGGAGCTGTTTTTT. It translates to CASSSVMGDTGELFF.

The J gene is TRBJ2-1, the V gene TRBV6-5, with no clear D. Germline V gene sequence: CDR1 MNHEY, CDR2 SVGAGI. This CDR3 comprises 14 residues. The V gene lost 2 bases and the J gene lost 5 bases, with 10 bases spanning the gap. The CDR3 nucleotides are TGTGCCAGCAGTTACACCCGGACCGACAATGAGCAGTTCTTC. It is translated as CASSYTRTDNEQFF.

The J gene is TRBJ1-1, the V gene TRBV6-6, with D perhaps matching TRBD1 (6 bases). Per the germline V gene, CDR1 is MNHNY and CDR2 is SVGAGI (reference sequence). V was cut by 5 bases and J by 4 bases, with 8 bases left in between. The CDR3 runs 12 residues. The CDR3 DNA reads as TGTGCCAGCAGTCAGGGGATCACTGAAGCTTTCTTT. Its translation: CASSQGITEAFF.

The genes are TRBV29-1 and TRBJ2-1; 8 bases are shared with TRBD2. V gave up 3 bases and J gave up 0 bases; unmatched junction bases: 7. Per the germline V gene, CDR1 is SQVTM and CDR2 is ANQGSEA. The CDR3 spans 16 residues. The CDR3 nucleotides are TGCAGCGTTGATCGGAGAGGGACTAGCTCCTACAATGAGCAGTTCTTC. Its protein product is CSVDRRGTSSYNEQFF.

This chain links TRBV4-1 with TRBJ2-1; D is ambiguous. Germline loops: CDR1 MGHRA, CDR2 YSYEKL. The CDR3 runs 11 residues. V shed 7 bases and J shed 9 bases, with 10 bases lying between them. The CDR3 is CASTGPSEQFF. The DNA for the CDR3 is TGCGCCAGCACCGGTCCGAGTGAGCAGTTCTTC.

There are a few counts of this clone. The chain carries TRBV5-1 and TRBJ1-5, with D possibly being TRBD1 (5 bases). The CDR3 runs to 13 residues. The ends were cut back, 3 bases at V and 7 bases at J, with 11 bases in the middle. Germline-derived CDR1 and CDR2 are SGHRS and YFSETQ. The CDR3 region has the DNA TGCGCCAGCAGCTGGGACGGGGGGCAGCCCCAGCATTTT. It codes for CASSWDGGQPQHF.

This rearrangement joins TRBV5-4 to TRBJ1-2; D call uncertain. This CDR3 is 14 amino acids long. CDR1 and CDR2 from the germline V gene are SGHNT and YYREEE (reference sequence). V lost 1 base and J 0 bases, leaving 7 bases between the germline ends. The CDR3 here is CASSLTTTNYGYTF. The CDR3 coding sequence is TGTGCCAGCAGCTTGACGACCACTAACTATGGCTACACCTTC.

The chain has TRBV28 and TRBJ1-2; D gene ambiguous. This CDR3 region has 13 residues. Trimming shortened V by 6 bases and J by 1 base, and 9 bases separated the two germline ends. CDR1 is MDHEN and CDR2 is SYDVKM in the germline V gene. Here the CDR3 reads CASSWTDNYGYTF. The CDR3, as DNA: TGTGCCAGCAGCTGGACTGATAACTATGGCTACACCTTC.

V and J are TRBV27 and TRBJ2-3; 7 bases line up with TRBD1. This CDR3 spans 15 amino acids. The V gene end was trimmed by 3 bases and the J gene end by 5 bases; junction bases not matched to a gene: 8. CDR1 and CDR2 (germline): MNHEY, SMNVEV (reference sequence). The CDR3 region has the DNA TGTGCCAGCAGTTTGGGAATCTCAGGGGGAGATACGCAGTATTTT. It codes for CASSLGISGGDTQYF.

The chain joins TRBV2 to TRBJ1-1; 10 bases align to TRBD1. Germline V gene lookup returns CDR1 SNHLY and CDR2 FYNNEI. The V segment lost 6 bases and the J segment 0 bases; nucleotides outside the gene matches: 7. The CDR3 runs to 16 residues. This chain's CDR3 is CASSGTGVVMNTEAFF. The CDR3 DNA follows: TGTGCCAGCAGCGGGACAGGGGTGGTAATGAACACTGAAGCTTTCTTT.

The J gene is TRBJ1-1, the V gene TRBV5-4; no definite D call. V lost 4 bases, J lost 3 bases, and 16 bases lay in between. The CDR3 extends over 15 amino acids. Germline CDR1 is SGHNT and CDR2 is YYREEE (reference sequence). CDR3 DNA: TGTGCCAGCAGCAGGTCGGCCGCGGCTTACACTGAAGCTTTCTTT. Residues: CASSRSAAAYTEAFF.

The chain couples TRBV6-5 to TRBJ1-1; D remains ambiguous. Germline V gene sequence: CDR1 MNHEY, CDR2 SVGAGI. The CDR3 has 13 residues. The V end lost 4 bases, the J end lost 2 bases, and 8 bases lay between the germline ends. The chain's CDR3 is CASSWGLNTEAFF. The CDR3 region has the DNA TGTGCCAGCAGTTGGGGTTTAAACACTGAAGCTTTCTTT.

V usage is TRBV5-6 and J usage is TRBJ1-5; no clear D. V gave up 0 bases and J gave up 7 bases, with 5 bases separating them. This CDR3 is built from 12 residues. The germline V gene has CDR1 SGHDT and CDR2 YYEEEE. CDR3 protein: CASSLVRQPQHF. The CDR3 region has the DNA TGTGCCAGCAGCTTGGTGCGGCAGCCCCAGCATTTT. Looking up the rest from reference TRBV5-6 and TRBJ1-5 gives the full variable domain: DAGVTQSPTHLIKTRGQQVTLRCSPKSGHDTVSWYQQALGQGPQFIFQYYEEEERQRGNFPDRFSGHQFPNYSSELNVNALLLGDSALYLCASSLVRQPQHFGDGTRLSIL.